This TCR beta chain was captured by sequencing in a study of blood T cell repertoires in COVID-19. Trimming at V came to 0 bases and at J to 1 base, leaving 0 bases not matched to a gene. The germline gives CDR1 SGHRS, CDR2 YFSETQ. This CDR3 contains 16 residues. Clones were sequenced by immunoSEQ multiplex PCR, and TCRdb holds only the in-frame ones, with some missing. The table has about 400,000 clones, 87% seen once. The sequenced material came from PBMCs or T cells enriched from blood (not recorded which). The rearrangement uses TRBV5-1 and TRBJ2-2, with 10 bases identical to TRBD2. This receptor was obtained from a woman aged 25 to 39 who had recovered from COVID-19. This CDR3 is CASSLVAGGNTGELFF. The DNA for the CDR3 is TGCGCCAGCAGCTTGGTAGCGGGAGGGAACACCGGGGAGCTGTTTTTT.